The 20 T cell receptor beta chains below all came from one sample that was sequenced in a study of OX40 agonist ivuxolimab in advanced cancers. Profiling relied on immunoSEQ multiplex PCR, and the TCRdb table lists in-frame clones only, not all of them. Here the sample spans some 34,000 clones, approximately 81% being singletons. The sample in question was CD4+ or CD8+ T cells sorted from blood, obtained in a trial of the OX40 agonist ivuxolimab. The receptors originated from an adult with an advanced solid tumor such as melanoma, head and neck, liver or kidney cancer.

The V and J genes are TRBV28 and TRBJ1-1; D not resolved. V was clipped by 5 bases and J by 3 bases, with 13 bases between them. CDR1 is MDHEN, CDR2 SYDVKM, per germline. The CDR3 is 14 amino acids. DNA of the CDR3: TGTGCCAGCAGTCAACAGAATCCTTACACTGAAGCTTTCTTT. Amino acid sequence: CASSQQNPYTEAFF.

The V gene is TRBV6-4, the J gene TRBJ2-3, with D perhaps matching TRBD1 (5 bases). There are 13 residues in the CDR3. Germline V gives CDR1 MRHNA, CDR2 SNTAGT. Trimming took 6 bases from V and 4 from J, leaving 11 bases between them. The CDR3 coding sequence is TGTGCCAGCAGACCGACAGACGCAGATACGCAGTATTTT. Protein sequence: CASRPTDADTQYF.

The chain combines TRBV7-9 with TRBJ2-5, with 7 bases aligning to TRBD1. CDR1 and CDR2 (germline): SEHNR, FQNEAQ (reference sequence). The CDR3 sequence is 16 residues long. With 5 bases clipped from V and 3 bases from J, the junction kept 12 bases outside the gene matches. CDR3 sequence reads: CASSVGTAPWEETQYF. The CDR3 DNA follows: TGTGCCAGCAGCGTCGGGACAGCACCTTGGGAAGAGACCCAGTACTTC. The whole variable domain, filled in from reference TRBV7-9 and TRBJ2-5, reads DTGVSQNPRHKITKRGQNVTFRCDPISEHNRLYWYRQTLGQGPEFLTYFQNEAQLEKSRLLSDRFSAERPKGSFSTLEIQRTEQGDSAMYLCASSVGTAPWEETQYFGPGTRLLVL.

The rearrangement joins TRBV6-1 to TRBJ2-5; D is tentatively TRBD1 or TRBD2 (6 bases each). Looked up from germline, CDR1 is MNHNS and CDR2 is SASEGT. With 6 bases removed from V and 3 bases from J, the gap between germline ends came to 11 bases. The CDR3 covers 13 residues. CDR3 in DNA: TGTGCCAGCAGCCACAGGGAGGAAGAGACCCAGTACTTC. Amino acid sequence: CASSHREEETQYF.

This chain joins TRBV28 and TRBJ2-7; D might be TRBD1 (8 bases). CDR1 and CDR2 (germline): MDHEN, SYDVKM. The CDR3 covers 14 residues. V was shortened by 1 base and J by 4 bases, with 11 bases between the two germline ends. CDR3 DNA: TGTGCCAGCAGTTTATACAGGGGGGGATACGAGCAGTACTTC. Its translation is CASSLYRGGYEQYF.

The chain joins TRBV4-1 to TRBJ2-3; 7 nucleotides align to TRBD1. Germline V gene data show CDR1 as MGHRA and CDR2 as YSYEKL. The CDR3 has 14 amino acids. V lost 4 bases and J lost 2; bases outside the gene matches: 3. The CDR3 is CASSRTGLTDTQYF. CDR3 DNA sequence: TGCGCCAGCAGCCGGACAGGCCTCACAGATACGCAGTATTTT.

The rearrangement uses TRBV7-2 and TRBJ1-2; the D is unclear. Between the trimmed V and J ends, which lost 4 bases and 8 bases, there was a span of 17 bases. The CDR3 length is 14 residues. Germline values: CDR1 SGHTA, CDR2 FQGNSA. The CDR3 DNA reads as TGTGCCAGCAGCTCGACCCGGGAAGCTAGAGGCTACACCTTC. It encodes CASSSTREARGYTF.

The V call is TRBV15, the J call TRBJ2-3; no clear D. The germline V gene has CDR1 LNHNV and CDR2 YYDKDF (reference sequence). V was pared by 8 bases and J by 4 bases, with 19 bases between. The CDR3 spans 15 residues. The DNA for the CDR3 is TGTGCCACCCTCTGGCTGGAGTCAAGCGCAGATACGCAGTATTTT. It codes for CATLWLESSADTQYF.

This chain joins TRBV6-6 and TRBJ1-3; D perhaps matches TRBD1 (5 bases). V was trimmed by 5 bases and J by 0 bases, leaving 8 bases between them. The CDR3 consists of 14 residues. Per the germline V gene, CDR1 is MNHNY and CDR2 is SVGAGI (reference sequence). DNA for the CDR3: TGTGCCAGCAGTGGGACGGTCTCTGGAAACACCATATATTTT. Amino acids: CASSGTVSGNTIYF.

This sequence joins TRBV11-2 and TRBJ2-7; 9 bases are a match to TRBD1. The V gene end was trimmed by 6 bases and the J gene end by 12 bases; junction bases not matched to a gene: 6. The CDR3 has 11 residues. In germline, CDR1 is SGHAT, CDR2 FQNNGV. This CDR3 reads CASRTGTGRYF. CDR3 nucleotide sequence: TGTGCCAGCAGGACTGGGACAGGGCGGTACTTC. Full variable domain (remainder filled in from reference TRBV11-2 and TRBJ2-7): EAGVAQSPRYKIIEKRQSVAFWCNPISGHATLYWYQQILGQGPKLLIQFQNNGVVDDSQLPKDRFSAERLKGVDSTLKIQPAKLEDSAVYLCASRTGTGRYFGPGTRLTVT.

This rearrangement joins TRBV6-1 to TRBJ1-1; D is unclear. The germline V and J ends were trimmed by 5 bases and 1 base, with 5 bases remaining between them. Germline CDR1 reads MNHNS; CDR2 reads SASEGT. The CDR3 consists of 12 residues. The CDR3 reads CASSPQNTEAFF. Here the CDR3 DNA reads TGTGCCAGCAGTCCCCAGAACACTGAAGCTTTCTTT.

The chain combines TRBV7-9 with TRBJ1-4, with a possible D match to TRBD1 (6 bases). Germline loops: CDR1 SEHNR, CDR2 FQNEAQ (reference sequence). The CDR3 is made up of 14 amino acids. V lost 4 bases, J lost 1 base, and 7 bases lay in between. The CDR3 nucleotides are TGTGCCAGCAGCTACAGGGAAACTAATGAAAAACTGTTTTTT. Amino acid sequence: CASSYRETNEKLFF.

The CDR3 spells CASSYLQGAGETQYF. CDR3 coding DNA: TGTGCCAGCAGTTATCTACAGGGGGCAGGAGAGACCCAGTACTTC. The V gene is TRBV6-6, the J gene TRBJ2-5; 9 nucleotides match TRBD1. This CDR3 is 15 amino acids long. Germline V gene lookup returns CDR1 MNHNY and CDR2 SVGAGI (reference sequence). V lost 3 bases to trimming and J lost 4 bases; unmatched junction nucleotides: 6.

CDR3 in DNA: TGTGCCAGCTCACCAGACCGCTCTAACTATGGCTACACCTTC. As protein: CASSPDRSNYGYTF. The gene calls are TRBV18 and TRBJ1-2; D gene uncertain. Germline CDR1 is KGHSH and CDR2 is LQKENI. This CDR3 is 14 amino acids long. V lost 2 bases to trimming and J lost 0 bases, with 7 bases between them.

The DNA of the CDR3 is TGTGCCAGCAGTTTAATCAGTAAGGGGGGCACTGAAGCTTTCTTT. Translating gives CASSLISKGGTEAFF. The gene calls are TRBV28 and TRBJ1-1; a weak D match, TRBD1 (6 bases). V shed 2 bases and J shed 4 bases, with 14 bases lying between them. This CDR3 is 15 amino acids long. Germline V gene data show CDR1 as MDHEN and CDR2 as SYDVKM.

The rearrangement links TRBV28 to TRBJ2-1; 8 bases agree with TRBD2. The CDR3 has 13 residues. CDR1 is MDHEN, CDR2 SYDVKM, per germline. V was pared by 7 bases and J by 7 bases, with 6 bases of the junction left unmatched. The CDR3 bases are TGTGCCAGCACTTTCGGGGGGGCGAATGAGCAGTTCTTC. Amino acid sequence: CASTFGGANEQFF.

This clone was observed a few times. The genes are TRBV6-5 and TRBJ1-3; D is possibly TRBD1 (5 bases). Looked up from germline, CDR1 is MNHEY and CDR2 is SVGAGI. The V and J ends lost 10 bases and 2 bases respectively, with 15 bases between them. The CDR3 totals 14 residues. CDR3 protein: CATREDLTGNTIYF. In DNA, the CDR3 is TGTGCCACCAGGGAGGATTTGACTGGAAACACCATATATTTT.

This chain connects TRBV14 to TRBJ1-1; D is undetermined. Germline V gene lookup returns CDR1 SGHDN and CDR2 FVKESK. The V gene lost 4 bases and the J gene lost 5 bases, with 17 bases spanning the gap. The CDR3 covers 15 residues. The CDR3 loop reads CASSPNSRLSTEAFF. The CDR3 nucleotides read TGTGCCAGCAGCCCAAATTCCCGGCTGTCAACTGAAGCTTTCTTT.

The chain uses TRBV11-2 and TRBJ1-3; tentative D call: TRBD1 (6 bases). V shed 8 bases and J shed 2 bases, with 22 bases lying between them. Germline-derived CDR1 and CDR2 are SGHAT and FQNNGV. The CDR3 spans 17 residues. The CDR3 sequence is CASHYTEQGGPGNTIYF. The CDR3 DNA is TGTGCCAGCCACTACACCGAACAGGGAGGGCCTGGAAACACCATATATTTT.

The chain combines TRBV11-2 with TRBJ2-1; D gene ambiguous. V gave up 0 bases and J gave up 7 bases, with 10 bases separating them. From germline, CDR1 is SGHAT and CDR2 FQNNGV. The CDR3 runs 14 residues. CDR3 loop: CASSLDNGSNEQFF. The DNA of the CDR3 is TGTGCCAGCAGCTTAGATAACGGATCAAATGAGCAGTTCTTC.